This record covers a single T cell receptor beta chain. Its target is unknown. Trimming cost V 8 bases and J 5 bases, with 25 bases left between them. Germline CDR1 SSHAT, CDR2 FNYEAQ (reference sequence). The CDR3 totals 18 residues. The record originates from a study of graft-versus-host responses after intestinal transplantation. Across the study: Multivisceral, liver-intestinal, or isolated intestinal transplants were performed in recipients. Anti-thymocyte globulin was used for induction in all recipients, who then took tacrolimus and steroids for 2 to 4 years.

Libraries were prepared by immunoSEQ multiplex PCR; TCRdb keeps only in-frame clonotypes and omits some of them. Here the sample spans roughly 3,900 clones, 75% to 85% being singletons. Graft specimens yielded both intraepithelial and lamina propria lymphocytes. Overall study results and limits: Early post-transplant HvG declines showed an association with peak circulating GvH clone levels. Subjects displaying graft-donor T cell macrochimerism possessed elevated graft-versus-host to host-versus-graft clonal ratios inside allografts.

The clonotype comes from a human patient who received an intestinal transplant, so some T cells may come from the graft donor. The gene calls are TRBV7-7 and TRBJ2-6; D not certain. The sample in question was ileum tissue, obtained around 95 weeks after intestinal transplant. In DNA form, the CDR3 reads TGTGCCAGCGCTGCGAACCTAAGTGCCCAAAGTCGGGCCAACGTCCTGACTTTC. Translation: CASAANLSAQSRANVLTF. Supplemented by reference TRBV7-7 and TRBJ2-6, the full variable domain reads GAGVSQSPRYKVTKRGQDVTLRCDPISSHATLYWYQQALGQGPEFLTYFNYEAQPDKSGLPSDRFSAERPEGSISTLTIQRTEQRDSAMYRCASAANLSAQSRANVLTFGAGSRLTVL.